This T cell receptor (beta chain) came from a study of sequential checkpoint blockade in melanoma. Study-level information: First-line arms were nivolumab then ipilimumab, or the reverse, randomized 1:1. Maintenance nivolumab came after either treatment sequence.

Clones were sequenced by immunoSEQ multiplex PCR, and TCRdb holds only the in-frame ones, with some missing. The table has approximately 20,000 clones, around 75% seen once. Germline CDR1 MNHNY, CDR2 SVGAGI (reference sequence). The CDR3 sequence is 13 residues long. Trimming removed 5 bases at V and 4 bases at J, with 11 bases between. Treatment specified: randomized to nivolumab then ipilimumab (arm A) or the reverse (arm B). Patients had received no earlier DNA-damaging chemotherapy. This sequence originates from a human donor with melanoma. The rearrangement links TRBV6-6 to TRBJ2-5; D possibly corresponds to TRBD1 (6 bases). The sequencing used CD8+ T cells sorted from blood (inferred from file names), collected from a patient given nivolumab and ipilimumab in sequence. The CDR3: CASSKGTLETQYF. In DNA, the CDR3 is TGTGCCAGCAGTAAAGGGACACTAGAGACCCAGTACTTC.